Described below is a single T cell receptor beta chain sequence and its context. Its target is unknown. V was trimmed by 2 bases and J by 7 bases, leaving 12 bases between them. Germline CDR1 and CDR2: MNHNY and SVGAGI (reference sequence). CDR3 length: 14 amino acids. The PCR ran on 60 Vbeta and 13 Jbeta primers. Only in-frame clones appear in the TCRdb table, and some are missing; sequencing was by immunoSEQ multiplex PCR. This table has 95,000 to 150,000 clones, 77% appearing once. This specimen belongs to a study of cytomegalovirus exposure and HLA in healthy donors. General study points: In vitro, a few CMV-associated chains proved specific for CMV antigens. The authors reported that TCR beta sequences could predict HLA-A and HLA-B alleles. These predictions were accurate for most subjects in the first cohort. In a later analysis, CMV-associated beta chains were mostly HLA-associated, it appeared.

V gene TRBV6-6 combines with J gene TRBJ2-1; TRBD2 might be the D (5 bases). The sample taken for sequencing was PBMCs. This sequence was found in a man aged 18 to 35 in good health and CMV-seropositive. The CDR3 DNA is TGTGCCAGCAGTTACGTCAATCGCGGGAATGAGCAGTTCTTC. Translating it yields CASSYVNRGNEQFF.